The subject of this entry is one T cell receptor (beta chain). There are many counts of this clonotype. Its antigen is currently not known. Nothing much larger sits one base from this clone, and base qualities are not available. The sample is drawn from a study of T cells after yellow fever vaccination (dated by TCRdb to about 2019). Background on the whole study: The SMART-Seq v4 Ultra Low Input RNA kit was used to prepare libraries from fractions with low cell numbers. The cohort comprised two healthy male donors, one aged 18 to 30 and one aged 30 to 40 years. To follow T-cell clones before and after primary and booster YFV17D yellow fever vaccination, bulk TCR alpha and beta repertoires were sequenced over time. Blood samples were taken at several timepoints before and after primary and secondary immunization, and bulk PBMC replicates and cell subsets were isolated.

General findings and caveats noted by the study authors: A small share of clonotypes occurred in both CD4 and CD8 compartments, likely arising from convergent recombination. Only a couple of donors were included in the study, so the extent to which the findings can be generalized is limited. Computational filtering was required because FACS-sorted repertoires could contain abundant contaminating clonotypes from the bulk population. The secondary T-cell response was found to be weaker but faster than the primary response, with a peak reached on day 5 rather than on day 15. After the booster, most of the clones that had expanded following primary vaccination were detected again (around 95% of CD4 and around 90% of CD8), which suggests that memory was broadly maintained.

Ends trimmed: V by 4 bases, J by 5 bases; bases unmatched to a gene: 8. The germline V gene gives CDR1 as SGHTA and CDR2 as FQGTGA. From the cysteine up to the phenylalanine, the CDR3 has a length of 16 residues. Only CDR3 DNA remains: 48 bases, in frame from the first base. The sample's treatment or condition, from its label and the paper: live attenuated yellow fever vaccine strain. PBMCs were isolated from peripheral blood using a standard Ficoll-Paque protocol. Dynabeads CD4 and CD8 positive selection kits were used to isolate CD4 and CD8 T-cell fractions. TriZol was used to extract RNA from bulk PBMCs, from CD4 and CD8 fractions, and from dextramer-positive and dextramer-negative fractions. TCR cDNA was synthesized by 5'RACE template switching, which introduced a universal primer site and unique molecular identifiers. Priming of cDNA synthesis was performed from both the TCR alpha and TCR beta constant segments. Libraries were amplified in two PCR steps, with sample barcodes and sequencing adapters added in the second step. Sequencing of libraries was done on Illumina HiSeq 2500 (2x100 bp) or NovaSeq (2x150 bp). Processing in the source paper ran as follows. Demultiplexing of reads and collapsing into UMI consensus sequences were performed with MIGEC, and V(D)J alignment was carried out with MiXCR. Clonotypes responding to the vaccine were identified with edgeR on replicate PBMC samples, with the criteria of FDR below 0.01 and a log2 fold change above 5 up to day 15. CD4 or CD8 identity was assigned to each bulk clonotype according to whether the clonotype was present at higher abundance in the sequenced CD4 repertoire or the sequenced CD8 repertoire. The public reads were quality trimmed at Q25 with fastp and then assembled into clones with MiXCR by TCRdb, keeping productive beta chains. Duplicate CDR3 protein sequences are folded into a single record with the most common DNA and genes. V and J calls and clone size were set by TCRdb, not the authors. Across this sample there are under 300,000 distinct CDR3 sequences, with around 7% seen only once. The ten largest account for about 0.85% of the sample.

The chain couples TRBV7-3 to TRBJ2-1; 10 central nucleotides agree with TRBD2. The TCR originated in a man under 40 who received the YFV17D yellow fever vaccine. The material sequenced was CD4+ T cells sorted from PBMCs, taken 15 days after the yellow fever booster vaccination. The CDR3 reads CASSSTSGIGNNEQFF. DNA sequence: TGTGCCAGCAGCTCTACTAGCGGGATTGGGAACAATGAGCAGTTCTTC.